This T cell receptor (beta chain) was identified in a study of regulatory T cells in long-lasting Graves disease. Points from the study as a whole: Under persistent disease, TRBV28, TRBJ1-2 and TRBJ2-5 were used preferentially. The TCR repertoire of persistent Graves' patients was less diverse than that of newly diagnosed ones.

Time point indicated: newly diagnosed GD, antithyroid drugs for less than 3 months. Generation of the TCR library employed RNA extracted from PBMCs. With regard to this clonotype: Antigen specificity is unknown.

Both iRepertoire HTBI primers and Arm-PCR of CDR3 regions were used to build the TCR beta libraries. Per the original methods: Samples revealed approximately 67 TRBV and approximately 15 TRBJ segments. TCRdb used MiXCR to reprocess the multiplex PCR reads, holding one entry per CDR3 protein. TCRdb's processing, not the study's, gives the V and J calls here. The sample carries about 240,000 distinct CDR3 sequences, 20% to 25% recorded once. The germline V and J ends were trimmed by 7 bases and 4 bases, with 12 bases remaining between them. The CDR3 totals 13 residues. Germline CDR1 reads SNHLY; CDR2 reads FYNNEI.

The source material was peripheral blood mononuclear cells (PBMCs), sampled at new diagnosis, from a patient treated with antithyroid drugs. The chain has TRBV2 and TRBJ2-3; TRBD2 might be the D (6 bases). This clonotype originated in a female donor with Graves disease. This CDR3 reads CASTASEADTQYF. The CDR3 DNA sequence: TGTGCCAGCACGGCTAGCGAAGCAGATACGCAGTATTTT.